A single sample is the source of the 32 T cell receptor beta chains below, sequenced in a study of shared clonotypes between healthy human individuals. Assay: immunoSEQ multiplex PCR; the TCRdb copy retains only in-frame clones and omits some. The table includes over a million clones, approximately 70% detected once. The sequencing sample was made of memory CD4+ T cells sorted from blood. Documented subset: CD45RA-negative fraction. These TCRs come from a man between 18 and 29 years old in good health.

This clone was picked up a small number of times. J is TRBJ1-1 and V is TRBV6-1; D remains ambiguous. From germline, CDR1 is MNHNS and CDR2 SASEGT. Trimming removed 6 bases at V and 0 bases at J, with 11 bases between. The CDR3 is made up of 14 amino acids. This CDR3 reads CASRAGPLNTEAFF. Written as DNA, the CDR3 is TGTGCCAGCAGAGCCGGTCCGTTGAACACTGAAGCTTTCTTT.

The V gene is TRBV6-1, the J gene TRBJ1-2; no clear D. The germline V and J ends were trimmed by 4 bases and 4 bases, with 13 bases remaining between them. There are 14 residues in the CDR3. CDR1 MNHNS and CDR2 SASEGT come from the germline V gene. CDR3 in DNA: TGTGCCAGCAGTGCCTGGACGGGAGCCTATGGCTACACCTTC. It translates to CASSAWTGAYGYTF.

This clone was seen many times. The chain joins TRBV19 to TRBJ2-2; D might be TRBD2 (6 bases). CDR1 is LNHDA and CDR2 is SQIVND in the germline V gene (reference sequence). The V and J ends lost 5 bases and 3 bases respectively, with 16 bases between them. The CDR3 is 16 amino acids. In DNA form, the CDR3 reads TGTGCCAGTAGTCCGGTTGGGGGGTATGACACCGGGGAGCTGTTTTTT. This gives the protein CASSPVGGYDTGELFF.

The CDR3 sequence: CASSVDSGNEKLFF. CDR3 nucleotide sequence: TGTGCCAGCAGCGTAGATTCCGGGAATGAAAAACTGTTTTTT. The chain recombines TRBV9 with TRBJ1-4; no firm D call. This CDR3 region has 14 residues. Trimming took off 0 bases at V and 5 bases at J, with 8 bases between the two ends. CDR1 and CDR2 from the germline V gene are SGDLS and YYNGEE.

V is TRBV6-1 and J is TRBJ1-3; D unresolved. V dropped 7 bases and J dropped 0 bases, with 10 bases sitting between them. CDR3 length: 14 amino acids. Germline CDR1 is MNHNS and CDR2 is SASEGT. In DNA, the CDR3 is TGTGCCAGCATCAGTGTCTTCTCTGGAAACACCATATATTTT. It encodes CASISVFSGNTIYF.

The genes are TRBV19 and TRBJ2-7, with D perhaps being TRBD1 or TRBD2 (5 bases each). CDR3 length: 16 amino acids. The ends were cut back, 5 bases at V and 2 bases at J, with 19 bases in the middle. CDR1 and CDR2 (germline): LNHDA, SQIVND (reference sequence). The CDR3 region is CASSHLPGTRTYEQYF. In nucleotides, the CDR3 is TGTGCCAGTAGTCATCTCCCCGGGACCCGTACCTACGAGCAGTACTTC.

This chain connects TRBV11-2 to TRBJ2-1; tentatively, D is TRBD2 (7 bases). V was pared by 0 bases and J by 5 bases, with 17 bases between. The germline V gene has CDR1 SGHAT and CDR2 FQNNGV. The CDR3 loop spans 17 amino acids. The CDR3 DNA reads as TGTGCCAGCAGCTTAGAAGGGGGAGGGCCCCCTGACAATGAGCAGTTCTTC. Translation gives CASSLEGGGPPDNEQFF.

There are a few counts of this clone. The rearrangement joins TRBV21-1 to TRBJ1-1; TRBD1, as called in the table, went unchecked against the DNA. TRBV21-1 counts as a pseudogene. CDR3 length: 15 residues. The CDR3, as DNA: TGTGCCAGCAACAACGAAGGGACAGTTAACACTGAAGCTTTCTTT. This encodes CASNNEGTVNTEAFF.

The V gene is TRBV30, the J gene TRBJ1-2, with 11 positions matching TRBD1. The germline V gene has CDR1 GTSNPN and CDR2 SVGIG (reference sequence). The V gene end was trimmed by 5 bases and the J gene end by 6 bases; junction bases not matched to a gene: 2. CDR3 length: 12 amino acids. The CDR3 sequence is CAWGQGADGYTF. For the CDR3, the DNA is TGTGCCTGGGGACAGGGGGCGGATGGCTACACCTTC. Looking up the rest from reference TRBV30 and TRBJ1-2 gives the full variable domain: SQTIHQWPATLVQPVGSPLSLECTVEGTSNPNLYWYRQAAGRGLQLLFYSVGIGQISSEVPQNLSASRPQDRQFILSSKKLLLSDSGFYLCAWGQGADGYTFGSGTRLTVV.

This clone appeared a few times. The gene calls are TRBV9 and TRBJ2-3; TRBD1 aligns across 7 bases. Germline-derived CDR1 and CDR2 are SGDLS and YYNGEE. V lost 3 bases to trimming and J lost 4 bases; unmatched junction nucleotides: 8. This CDR3 has 15 amino acids. In DNA form, the CDR3 reads TGTGCCAGCAGCGCGAGGGGGCTGGGTGCAGATACGCAGTATTTT. Its translation is CASSARGLGADTQYF.

The DNA for the CDR3 is TGTGCCAGCAGCTTATCACCAGGGACAGATACGCAGTATTTT. Protein sequence: CASSLSPGTDTQYF. The V call is TRBV11-3, the J call TRBJ2-3, with D possibly TRBD1 on 5 matching bases. Germline V gene data show CDR1 as SGHNT and CDR2 as YENEEA. The CDR3 is 14 residues long. Between the trimmed V and J ends, which lost 2 bases and 3 bases, there was a span of 9 bases.

This clone appeared a few times. V usage is TRBV7-9 and J usage is TRBJ1-3; TRBD1 matches 8 bases. Germline CDR1 is SEHNR and CDR2 is FQNEAQ (reference sequence). Losses at the gene ends were 5 bases for V and 5 bases for J; bases not matched to a gene: 5. CDR3 size: 14 residues. The CDR3 loop reads CASSRRQGRNTIYF. As DNA, the CDR3 is TGTGCCAGCAGCCGTAGACAGGGGCGAAACACCATATATTTT.

The chain joins TRBV19 to TRBJ1-2; 7 nucleotides match TRBD1. CDR1 is LNHDA and CDR2 is SQIVND in the germline V gene (reference sequence). J was trimmed by 6 bases and V by 3 bases; bases with no gene match: 7. This CDR3 comprises 14 residues. Written as DNA, the CDR3 is TGTGCCAGTAGTATCCCGACAGGGTGGAATGGCTACACCTTC. Amino acids: CASSIPTGWNGYTF.

This chain connects TRBV7-2 to TRBJ1-1; no firm D call. Germline V gene sequence: CDR1 SGHTA, CDR2 FQGNSA. Trimming cost V 4 bases and J 0 bases, with 9 bases left between them. The CDR3 is 14 residues long. The CDR3 is CASSYSRMNTEAFF. Here the CDR3 DNA reads TGTGCCAGCAGCTATAGCCGCATGAACACTGAAGCTTTCTTT. Filled out from reference TRBV7-2 and TRBJ1-1, the complete variable domain reads GAGVSQSPSNKVTEKGKDVELRCDPISGHTALYWYRQSLGQGLEFLIYFQGNSAPDKSGLPSDRFSAERTGGSVSTLTIQRTQQEDSAVYLCASSYSRMNTEAFFGQGTRLTVV.

This chain joins TRBV19 and TRBJ2-1; 16 nucleotides match TRBD2. V shed 4 bases and J 7 bases; nucleotides not matched to a gene: 10. The CDR3 consists of 18 residues. Germline-derived CDR1 and CDR2 are LNHDA and SQIVND (reference sequence). The CDR3 coding sequence is TGTGCCAGTAGTAAGGGGGAGGGACTAGCGGGAGGGCGGAATGAGCAGTTCTTC. This sequence encodes CASSKGEGLAGGRNEQFF.

The V and J genes are TRBV6-1 and TRBJ2-7, with a tentative D call TRBD1 (6 bases). V lost 6 bases, J lost 3 bases, and 15 bases lay in between. CDR1 and CDR2 (germline): MNHNS, SASEGT. CDR3 length equals 14 residues. CDR3: CASSRAGQNYEQYF. CDR3 DNA sequence: TGTGCCAGCAGCCGGGCCGGACAGAACTACGAGCAGTACTTC.

J is TRBJ2-6 and V is TRBV30, with 7 bases matching TRBD1. Germline V gene data show CDR1 as GTSNPN and CDR2 as SVGIG (reference sequence). V lost 3 bases to trimming and J lost 0 bases; unmatched junction nucleotides: 8. The length of the CDR3 is 17 residues. Written as DNA, the CDR3 is TGTGCCTGGAGGAGACCGGGACAGAGCTCTGGGGCCAACGTCCTGACTTTC. Translating gives CAWRRPGQSSGANVLTF.

The rearrangement links TRBV6-6 to TRBJ2-1; possible D gene TRBD1, 6 bases. With 5 bases removed from V and 10 bases from J, the gap between germline ends came to 9 bases. Germline assignment: CDR1 MNHNY and CDR2 SVGAGI (reference sequence). The CDR3 loop spans 11 amino acids. The CDR3 region is CASSPTGEQFF. Here the CDR3 DNA reads TGTGCCAGCAGTCCGACAGGCGAGCAGTTCTTC.

This clone was counted only a few times. The genes are TRBV6-6 and TRBJ1-5; D unclear. The CDR3 runs 11 residues. Germline CDR1 MNHNY, CDR2 SVGAGI (reference sequence). Deletions cut 7 bases from V and 10 bases from J, with 11 bases between. In DNA form, the CDR3 reads TGTGCCAGCAACGAGGGTGGTCCCCAGCATTTT. Amino acid sequence: CASNEGGPQHF.

This clone was seen a handful of times. The chain uses TRBV28 and TRBJ1-2, with D hard to call. V lost 6 bases, J lost 3 bases, and 2 bases lay in between. Germline V gene lookup returns CDR1 MDHEN and CDR2 SYDVKM. The CDR3 is 10 residues long. The CDR3 is CASSDYGYTF. For the CDR3, the DNA is TGTGCCAGCAGCGACTATGGCTACACCTTC.

The genes are TRBV5-1 and TRBJ2-2; D possibly uses TRBD1 or TRBD2 (5 bases each). Trimming cost V 4 bases and J 7 bases, with 20 bases left between them. The CDR3 sequence is 16 residues long. Germline CDR1 reads SGHRS; CDR2 reads YFSETQ. The CDR3 DNA is TGCGCCAGCAGCGGGGGTTTGAGTATCGGTGACGGGGAGCTGTTTTTT. The encoded protein is CASSGGLSIGDGELFF.

The chain is built from TRBV19 and TRBJ1-5; a possible D gene is TRBD1 (5 bases). V was trimmed by 1 base and J by 3 bases, leaving 10 bases between them. The germline V gene has CDR1 LNHDA and CDR2 SQIVND (reference sequence). The CDR3 is 15 residues long. The CDR3 coding sequence is TGTGCCAGTAGTATAGGGGGGGGGAACAATCAGCCCCAGCATTTT. Translated: CASSIGGGNNQPQHF.

V is TRBV19 and J is TRBJ2-7; D gene uncertain. CDR1 and CDR2 (germline): LNHDA, SQIVND (reference sequence). Trimming took off 3 bases at V and 4 bases at J, with 19 bases between the two ends. The length of the CDR3 is 16 residues. The CDR3 loop reads CASSMGGNPEQYEQYF. CDR3 coding DNA: TGTGCCAGTAGTATGGGTGGTAACCCAGAACAATACGAGCAGTACTTC. Based on the CDR3 plus reference TRBV19 and TRBJ2-7, the full variable domain is DGGITQSPKYLFRKEGQNVTLSCEQNLNHDAMYWYRQDPGQGLRLIYYSQIVNDFQKGDIAEGYSVSREKKESFPLTVTSAQKNPTAFYLCASSMGGNPEQYEQYFGPGTRLTVT.

V usage is TRBV19 and J usage is TRBJ2-5; TRBD2 is a possible D gene (6 bases). V lost 7 bases and J lost 5, with 20 bases in between. The CDR3 sequence is 15 residues long. Germline V gives CDR1 LNHDA, CDR2 SQIVND (reference sequence). The CDR3 nucleotides read TGTGCCAGTAAGAGTGGAGGGATCGGGCGGGAGACCCAGTACTTC. It translates to CASKSGGIGRETQYF.

The chain uses TRBV29-1 and TRBJ2-5; D uncertain. Germline assignment: CDR1 SQVTM and CDR2 ANQGSEA. The CDR3 consists of 14 residues. Trimming took off 6 bases at V and 0 bases at J, with 14 bases between the two ends. As DNA, the CDR3 is TGCAGCGTCAATCCGATGAACTACCAAGAGACCCAGTACTTC. Translated, it gives CSVNPMNYQETQYF.

V usage is TRBV7-9 and J usage is TRBJ2-7; TRBD1 agrees at 11 bases. This CDR3 comprises 15 residues. With 5 bases clipped from V and 3 bases from J, the junction kept 6 bases outside the gene matches. In germline, CDR1 is SEHNR, CDR2 FQNEAQ (reference sequence). CDR3 DNA sequence: TGTGCCAGCAGCAATATGGGACAGGGGGGCTACGAGCAGTACTTC. Translated: CASSNMGQGGYEQYF. Drawing the rest from reference TRBV7-9 and TRBJ2-7, the complete variable domain is DTGVSQNPRHKITKRGQNVTFRCDPISEHNRLYWYRQTLGQGPEFLTYFQNEAQLEKSRLLSDRFSAERPKGSFSTLEIQRTEQGDSAMYLCASSNMGQGGYEQYFGPGTRLTVT.

Regarding this clone: Other DNA sequences within the sample encode an identical CDR3. The genes are TRBV11-2 and TRBJ2-1, with D unresolved. V dropped 1 base and J dropped 4 bases, with 8 bases sitting between them. The length of the CDR3 is 14 residues. Germline assignment: CDR1 SGHAT and CDR2 FQNNGV. The CDR3 region has the DNA TGTGCCAGCAGCTTAGTCTCTTCTTACAATGAGCAGTTCTTC. Translating gives CASSLVSSYNEQFF.

This chain uses TRBV19 with TRBJ1-6; D remains ambiguous. CDR3 length: 13 residues. Trimming pared 3 bases from V and 13 bases from J, leaving 13 bases between. Germline loops: CDR1 LNHDA, CDR2 SQIVND (reference sequence). The CDR3 here is CASSISPKAPLHF. As DNA, the CDR3 is TGTGCCAGTAGTATTTCCCCAAAGGCGCCCCTCCACTTT.

The CDR3 protein is CAISASSGELFF. In DNA, the CDR3 is TGTGCCATCAGTGCCTCGTCAGGGGAGCTGTTTTTT. The chain employs TRBV10-3 and TRBJ2-2; unclear D gene. This CDR3 is 12 amino acids long. Germline loops: CDR1 ENHRY, CDR2 SYGVKD. V lost 4 bases, J lost 8 bases, and 8 bases lay in between.

The chain carries TRBV25-1 and TRBJ2-6; D call uncertain. The V and J ends lost 7 bases and 0 bases respectively, with 13 bases between them. Germline CDR1 reads MGHDK; CDR2 reads SYGVNS. This CDR3 contains 16 residues. In nucleotides, the CDR3 is TGTGCCAGCATCAGGCAACTCCTCTCTGGGGCCAACGTCCTGACTTTC. This encodes CASIRQLLSGANVLTF.

This chain uses TRBV7-6 with TRBJ1-6, with TRBD1 matching 9 bases. V lost 5 bases and J lost 10; bases outside the gene matches: 6. This CDR3 is built from 14 residues. In germline, CDR1 is SGHVS, CDR2 FNYEAQ. CDR3 sequence: CASSKGQGYSPLHF. The CDR3 coding sequence is TGTGCCAGCAGCAAAGGACAGGGGTACTCACCCCTCCACTTT.

The genes are TRBV5-5 and TRBJ2-7; D possibly corresponds to TRBD2 (6 bases). CDR3 length equals 13 residues. Germline-derived CDR1 and CDR2 are SGHKS and YYEKEE (reference sequence). The V and J ends lost 5 bases and 7 bases respectively, with 16 bases between them. CDR3 nucleotide sequence: TGTGCCAGCAGTTACCTGGGAGGACTTGAGCAGTACTTC. Translation gives CASSYLGGLEQYF.